Each of the 23 T cell receptor beta chains below was sequenced from the same sample in a study of T cell responses to AZD1222 COVID-19 vaccine. Profiled with immunoSEQ multiplex PCR; TCRdb holds only in-frame clones, not every one. This sample has under 150,000 clones; about 92% occur once, and the top ten carry less than 2%. The material sequenced was peripheral blood, taken on day 0 of AZD1222 vaccination. Every receptor here comes from an adult in good health.

The V and J genes are TRBV19 and TRBJ1-6, with 7 positions matching TRBD1. V trimming: 7 bases; J trimming: 4 bases; junction bases outside the gene matches: 4. Germline V gives CDR1 LNHDA, CDR2 SQIVND (reference sequence). This CDR3 region has 14 residues. CDR3 region: CASTLTGYNSPLHF. CDR3 DNA sequence: TGTGCCAGTACCCTGACAGGGTATAATTCACCCCTCCACTTT.

The V and J genes are TRBV4-1 and TRBJ2-1; 7 nucleotides agree with TRBD2. CDR3 length: 12 residues. Germline assignment: CDR1 MGHRA and CDR2 YSYEKL. The junction had 3 bases not matched to a gene; V was cut back by 4 bases and J by 9 bases. The CDR3 bases are TGCGCCAGCAGCCGCAGGGAGGGTGAGCAGTTCTTC. Translating gives CASSRREGEQFF.

The chain combines TRBV5-1 with TRBJ2-3; D is uncertain. CDR3 length equals 12 residues. The germline V and J ends were trimmed by 4 bases and 7 bases, with 10 bases remaining between them. Germline V gives CDR1 SGHRS, CDR2 YFSETQ. CDR3 nucleotides: TGCGCCAGCAGCAACCCTAGTAATACGCAGTATTTT. Translated, it gives CASSNPSNTQYF.

The rearrangement joins TRBV7-2 to TRBJ2-3; 11 bases map to TRBD2. Germline trimming cut 5 bases from V and 1 base from J; bases unmatched to any gene: 5. CDR1 is SGHTA, CDR2 FQGNSA, per germline. This CDR3 has 16 amino acids. The CDR3 nucleotides read TGTGCCAGCAGCCCCAGACTAGCGGGGCGCACAGATACGCAGTATTTT. Translated, it gives CASSPRLAGRTDTQYF.

Comment on this clone: The junction and the germline gene differ at one end; a read error may be behind it. The rearrangement joins TRBV2 to TRBJ2-1; D is uncertain. Germline CDR1 and CDR2: SNHLY and FYNNEI. The CDR3 totals 13 residues. The CDR3 here is CASSERSDNEQFF. In DNA, the CDR3 is TGCGCCAGCAGTGAACGGTCGGACAATGAGCAGTTCTTC.

The chain links TRBV9 to TRBJ2-1; 9 bases fit TRBD1. Germline V lookup: CDR1 SGDLS, CDR2 YYNGEE. V lost 5 bases to trimming and J lost 2 bases; unmatched junction nucleotides: 5. The CDR3 length is 15 residues. CDR3 sequence: CASRATGGAYNEQFF. CDR3 in DNA: TGTGCCAGCAGAGCAACAGGGGGCGCCTACAATGAGCAGTTCTTC.

The chain recombines TRBV5-6 with TRBJ1-2; D is uncertain. The germline V and J ends were trimmed by 2 bases and 5 bases, with 7 bases remaining between them. Germline V gives CDR1 SGHDT, CDR2 YYEEEE. This CDR3 has 12 amino acids. CDR3 nucleotide sequence: TGTGCCAGCAGCTTAAGACCGTATGGCTACACCTTC. Its translation: CASSLRPYGYTF. Based on the CDR3 plus reference TRBV5-6 and TRBJ1-2, the full variable domain is DAGVTQSPTHLIKTRGQQVTLRCSPKSGHDTVSWYQQALGQGPQFIFQYYEEEERQRGNFPDRFSGHQFPNYSSELNVNALLLGDSALYLCASSLRPYGYTFGSGTRLTVV.

The chain employs TRBV27 and TRBJ2-1; TRBD2 agrees at 8 bases. Germline CDR1 is MNHEY and CDR2 is SMNVEV (reference sequence). This CDR3 is 15 amino acids long. Trimming removed 8 bases from V and 7 bases from J; junction bases left unmatched: 13. The CDR3 region has the DNA TGTGCCAGCTCACGACTGAGCGGGAGTTATAATGAGCAGTTCTTC. Encoded protein: CASSRLSGSYNEQFF.

The chain is built from TRBV12-1 and TRBJ2-1; the table's TRBD2 call for D was not verified on the DNA. TRBV12-1 has pseudogene status. The CDR3 sequence is 16 residues long. The CDR3 spells CASSSGRRGPYNEQFF. Here the CDR3 DNA reads TGTGCCAGCAGCTCCGGGAGGCGGGGACCCTACAATGAGCAGTTCTTC.

V is TRBV5-4 and J is TRBJ1-1; 9 nucleotides line up with TRBD1. Per germline, CDR1 SGHNT and CDR2 YYREEE (reference sequence). Germline trimming cut 5 bases from V and 5 bases from J; bases unmatched to any gene: 10. This CDR3 region has 15 residues. CDR3 loop: CASRNPGQGGTEAFF. CDR3 coding DNA: TGTGCCAGCAGAAATCCGGGACAGGGAGGGACTGAAGCTTTCTTT.

The chain links TRBV5-4 to TRBJ2-3; 7 nucleotides align to TRBD2. The germline gives CDR1 SGHNT, CDR2 YYREEE (reference sequence). V shed 4 bases and J 0 bases; nucleotides not matched to a gene: 8. This CDR3 comprises 16 residues. CDR3 in amino acids: CASSRGELRSTDTQYF. Here the CDR3 DNA reads TGTGCCAGCAGCCGGGGGGAGCTAAGGAGCACAGATACGCAGTATTTT. Variable domain in full (rest from reference TRBV5-4 and TRBJ2-3): ETGVTQSPTHLIKTRGQQVTLRCSSQSGHNTVSWYQQALGQGPQFIFQYYREEENGRGNFPPRFSGLQFPNYSSELNVNALELDDSALYLCASSRGELRSTDTQYFGPGTRLTVL.

The rearrangement links TRBV5-4 to TRBJ2-5, with 9 bases fitting TRBD1. V was pared by 4 bases and J by 5 bases, with 3 bases of the junction left unmatched. There are 13 residues in the CDR3. CDR1 is SGHNT, CDR2 YYREEE, per germline (reference sequence). CDR3 protein: CASSQGQGETQYF. CDR3 nucleotides: TGTGCCAGCAGCCAGGGACAGGGTGAGACCCAGTACTTC.

The chain joins TRBV6-5 to TRBJ1-1; the D is unclear. Trimming stripped 3 bases from V and 1 base from J, with 12 bases between. Germline-derived CDR1 and CDR2 are MNHEY and SVGAGI. The CDR3 has 15 amino acids. CDR3 sequence reads: CASSYGDERNTEAFF. As DNA, the CDR3 is TGTGCCAGCAGTTATGGTGATGAAAGGAACACTGAAGCTTTCTTT.

The chain couples TRBV24-1 to TRBJ1-2; unclear D gene. V was shortened by 0 bases and J by 8 bases, with 21 bases between the two germline ends. The V gene's germline CDR1 is KGHDR and CDR2 SFDVKD. This CDR3 has 17 amino acids. CDR3 DNA: TGTGCCACCAGTGATTTGCAAGCGGCGGACGGCGTTGAGGGCTACACCTTC. This codes for CATSDLQAADGVEGYTF.

This clone is termed medium-sized (0.01 to 0.1%). The chain is built from TRBV2 and TRBJ2-1; D call uncertain. Trimming shortened V by 6 bases and J by 0 bases, and 15 bases separated the two germline ends. From germline, CDR1 is SNHLY and CDR2 FYNNEI. The CDR3 runs 16 residues. The CDR3 loop reads CASSLPDISSYNEQFF. Here the CDR3 DNA reads TGTGCCAGCAGCCTACCGGATATTAGCTCCTACAATGAGCAGTTCTTC.

The chain combines TRBV6-5 with TRBJ2-7; D perhaps matches TRBD2 (5 bases). CDR3 length equals 13 residues. Germline-derived CDR1 and CDR2 are MNHEY and SVGAGI. The V end was cut by 2 bases, the J end by 6 bases, with 11 bases between. The CDR3 DNA is TGTGCCAGCAGTTACCGTAGCGTGGCCGAGCAGTACTTC. It translates to CASSYRSVAEQYF.

V is TRBV6-1 and J is TRBJ2-3, with D unclear. Trimming left V 0 bases short and J 2 bases short, with 6 bases between. The CDR3 consists of 14 residues. Germline CDR1 is MNHNS and CDR2 is SASEGT. CDR3 DNA: TGTGCCAGCAGTGAAGCGCGCTACACAGATACGCAGTATTTT. It translates to CASSEARYTDTQYF.

The chain joins TRBV20-1 to TRBJ2-3; perhaps D is TRBD1 or TRBD2 (6 bases each). CDR1 is DFQATT and CDR2 is SNEGSKA in the germline V gene (reference sequence). Trimming removed 3 bases from V and 1 base from J, with 11 bases in between. This CDR3 spans 14 amino acids. CDR3 amino acids: CSASVGGGTDTQYF. In DNA, the CDR3 is TGCAGTGCTAGTGTGGGGGGCGGCACAGATACGCAGTATTTT.

J is TRBJ1-5 and V is TRBV9, with D hard to call. The germline gives CDR1 SGDLS, CDR2 YYNGEE. Trimming stripped 0 bases from V and 2 bases from J, with 9 bases between. The CDR3 totals 15 residues. CDR3 sequence reads: CASSVGAGRNQPQHF. CDR3 bases: TGTGCCAGCAGCGTAGGGGCAGGACGCAATCAGCCCCAGCATTTT. The full variable domain, completed using reference TRBV9 and TRBJ1-5, is DSGVTQTPKHLITATGQRVTLRCSPRSGDLSVYWYQQSLDQGLQFLIQYYNGEERAKGNILERFSAQQFPDLHSELNLSSLELGDSALYFCASSVGAGRNQPQHFGDGTRLSIL.

The gene calls are TRBV25-1 and TRBJ2-3, with D maybe TRBD2 (5 bases). V was shortened by 7 bases and J by 0 bases, with 11 bases between the two germline ends. CDR1 is MGHDK, CDR2 SYGVNS, per germline. This CDR3 is 14 amino acids long. The chain's CDR3 is CASISSLSTDTQYF. The CDR3 nucleotides are TGTGCCAGCATATCTAGCCTTAGCACAGATACGCAGTATTTT.

The chain joins TRBV29-1 to TRBJ1-4, with 9 bases fitting TRBD1. Germline CDR1 and CDR2: SQVTM and ANQGSEA. The CDR3 runs 13 residues. V was pared by 6 bases and J by 4 bases, with 3 bases of the junction left unmatched. The CDR3, as DNA: TGCAGCGTACAGGGGGCGCGTAATGAAAAACTGTTTTTT. This encodes CSVQGARNEKLFF.

The chain combines TRBV5-1 with TRBJ1-5; tentatively, D is TRBD1 (6 bases). V was cut by 0 bases and J by 2 bases, with 9 bases left in between. Germline lookup yields CDR1 SGHRS and CDR2 YFSETQ. The CDR3 spans 15 residues. In DNA, the CDR3 is TGCGCCAGCAGCTTGGGGGGGCATGGCAATCAGCCCCAGCATTTT. Amino acids: CASSLGGHGNQPQHF.

The chain couples TRBV6-5 to TRBJ2-7, with 7 nucleotides matching TRBD1. After removal of 3 bases from V and 3 bases from J, the junction contained 5 bases not matched to a gene. Looked up from germline, CDR1 is MNHEY and CDR2 is SVGAGI. There are 14 residues in the CDR3. As DNA, the CDR3 is TGTGCCAGCAGTTATTACAGGGGAATCTACGAGCAGTACTTC. It translates to CASSYYRGIYEQYF.